These 10 T cell receptor beta chains were all obtained from the same sample, sequenced in a study of blood T cell repertoires in COVID-19. Method: immunoSEQ multiplex PCR; TCRdb's copy keeps in-frame clones and lacks some. Counted here are about 180,000 clones, over 75% occurring once; the ten biggest clones make up roughly 20%. Sequencing used peripheral blood. The receptors here all came from an older person with COVID-19, enrolled during active disease.

The DNA for the CDR3 is TGTGCCAGTAGTGCAGATACAGAACAGCCCCAGCATTTT. It yields the protein CASSADTEQPQHF. The chain is built from TRBV19 and TRBJ1-5; no firm D call. V shed 5 bases and J shed 7 bases, with 12 bases lying between them. CDR1 LNHDA and CDR2 SQIVND come from the germline V gene (reference sequence). The CDR3 extends over 13 amino acids. Supplemented by reference TRBV19 and TRBJ1-5, the full variable domain reads DGGITQSPKYLFRKEGQNVTLSCEQNLNHDAMYWYRQDPGQGLRLIYYSQIVNDFQKGDIAEGYSVSREKKESFPLTVTSAQKNPTAFYLCASSADTEQPQHFGDGTRLSIL.

J is TRBJ1-5 and V is TRBV28, with 7 nucleotides matching TRBD1. The junction had 6 bases not matched to a gene; V was cut back by 7 bases and J by 3 bases. This CDR3 contains 14 residues. The germline gives CDR1 MDHEN, CDR2 SYDVKM. The CDR3 here is CASTFTGDNQPQHF. CDR3 DNA sequence: TGTGCCAGCACCTTTACAGGGGACAATCAGCCCCAGCATTTT.

The sample holds a few counts of this clone. V is TRBV19 and J is TRBJ1-1, with D possibly TRBD1 on 5 matching bases. CDR1 is LNHDA, CDR2 SQIVND, per germline (reference sequence). The CDR3 has 14 residues. Trimming shortened V by 4 bases and J by 5 bases, and 14 bases separated the two germline ends. The CDR3 nucleotides are TGTGCCAGTAGTACAGGGATAGGTGAAACTGAAGCTTTCTTT. Its protein is CASSTGIGETEAFF.

This clone was counted once. The DNA of the CDR3 is TGTGCCAGCAGCTCGGGACAATTCAGTTCACCCCTCCACTTT. Translation: CASSSGQFSSPLHF. V and J are TRBV6-5 and TRBJ1-6, with D tentatively TRBD1 (6 bases). V was shortened by 6 bases and J by 9 bases, with 15 bases between the two germline ends. CDR1 is MNHEY, CDR2 SVGAGI, per germline. The CDR3 runs to 14 residues.

This rearrangement joins TRBV15 to TRBJ1-2; D not certain. Germline V gene lookup returns CDR1 LNHNV and CDR2 YYDKDF (reference sequence). Trimming pared 0 bases from V and 0 bases from J, leaving 2 bases between. This CDR3 is built from 13 residues. CDR3 coding DNA: TGTGCCACCAGCAGAGACACTAACTATGGCTACACCTTC. Translated, it gives CATSRDTNYGYTF.

This rearrangement joins TRBV28 to TRBJ2-7; D unclear. CDR1 and CDR2 (germline): MDHEN, SYDVKM. CDR3 length equals 13 residues. Trimming cost V 7 bases and J 7 bases, with 17 bases left between them. In nucleotides, the CDR3 is TGTGCCAGCACCCCTAATCCTACGAAGGAGCAGTACTTC. It specifies CASTPNPTKEQYF.

The V call is TRBV5-1, the J call TRBJ2-5; 14 nucleotides match TRBD2. The V gene's germline CDR1 is SGHRS and CDR2 YFSETQ. This CDR3 region has 15 residues. The ends lost 4 bases at V and 5 bases at J; junction bases unmatched: 4. DNA for the CDR3: TGCGCCAGCAGCGCTGGGACTAGCGGGAGTGAGACCCAGTACTTC. Translating it yields CASSAGTSGSETQYF.

V and J are TRBV6-2 or TRBV6-3 and TRBJ2-5, with 13 bases that match TRBD2. Germline-derived CDR1 and CDR2 are MNHEY and SVGEGT. Trimming took 5 bases from V and 2 from J; bases not matched to a gene: 2. The CDR3 sequence is 15 residues long. The CDR3: CASSLLAGGQETQYF. In DNA, the CDR3 is TGTGCCAGCAGTCTACTAGCGGGAGGGCAAGAGACCCAGTACTTC.

The chain combines TRBV28 with TRBJ2-3, with D tentatively TRBD2 (6 bases). The V end was cut by 2 bases, the J end by 12 bases, with 15 bases between. The length of the CDR3 is 13 residues. Germline V gene sequence: CDR1 MDHEN, CDR2 SYDVKM. CDR3: CASSLMRGAEQYF. The DNA for the CDR3 is TGTGCCAGCAGTTTAATGCGGGGAGCGGAACAGTATTTT.

The chain combines TRBV11-1 with TRBJ2-3; D perhaps matches TRBD1 (5 bases). Trimming stripped 1 base from V and 6 bases from J, with 14 bases between. The CDR3 consists of 15 residues. CDR1 is SGHAT and CDR2 is FQDESV in the germline V gene (reference sequence). CDR3 in amino acids: CASSLVPQGRDTQYF. The CDR3, as DNA: TGTGCCAGCAGCTTAGTACCCCAGGGCCGGGATACGCAGTATTTT.